These 5 T cell receptor beta chains share one sample of origin, sequenced in a study of circulating and synovial CD4+ cells in juvenile arthritis. Produced via immunoSEQ multiplex PCR; TCRdb's table is partial and in-frame only. The data contain 32,000 or so clones, 90% to 95% of them singletons. The sequenced sample was CD4+ T cells from blood. The source is a human donor with juvenile idiopathic arthritis.

Only one count was recorded for this clone. This rearrangement joins TRBV6-1 to TRBJ2-3; TRBD1 matches at 9 bases. V lost 6 bases and J lost 5; bases outside the gene matches: 6. Germline V lookup: CDR1 MNHNS, CDR2 SASEGT. The CDR3 runs 14 residues. Written as DNA, the CDR3 is TGTGCCAGCAGCGAGACAGGGGGGGTAGATACGCAGTATTTT. Encoded protein: CASSETGGVDTQYF.

The chain carries TRBV7-6 and TRBJ2-1, with D perhaps TRBD1 (6 bases). V lost 4 bases and J 10 bases, leaving 11 bases between the germline ends. From germline, CDR1 is SGHVS and CDR2 FNYEAQ. CDR3 length: 12 residues. The CDR3 reads CASSYTDREQFF. CDR3 in DNA: TGTGCCAGCAGCTACACGGACAGAGAGCAGTTCTTC.

This clone was found a few times. This chain joins TRBV28 and TRBJ1-2, with D possibly TRBD1 on 5 matching bases. Germline V lookup: CDR1 MDHEN, CDR2 SYDVKM. V was pared by 3 bases and J by 2 bases, with 19 bases between. There are 17 residues in the CDR3. The CDR3 protein is CASSFRGFDRVNYGYTF. The CDR3 region has the DNA TGTGCCAGCAGTTTTAGAGGCTTCGACAGAGTGAACTATGGCTACACCTTC.

This rearrangement joins TRBV28 to TRBJ1-1; a weak D match, TRBD1 (5 bases). Germline-derived CDR1 and CDR2 are MDHEN and SYDVKM. V gave up 2 bases and J gave up 5 bases, with 15 bases separating them. The CDR3 totals 15 residues. The CDR3 region is CASSLSPEPGTEAFF. The CDR3 bases are TGTGCCAGCAGTTTAAGCCCAGAACCAGGGACTGAAGCTTTCTTT.

With respect to this clone: A read error may account for a junction end that differs from germline. The chain links TRBV7-2 to TRBJ2-7; D not certain. CDR1 and CDR2 (germline): SGHTA, FQGNSA. The CDR3 sequence is 12 residues long. CDR3 nucleotide sequence: TGTGCCAGCAGCATAGCTAGCTACGAGCAGTACTTC. Amino acids: CASSIASYEQYF. The whole variable domain, remainder taken from reference TRBV7-2 and TRBJ2-7, is GAGVSQSPSNKVTEKGKDVELRCDPISGHTALYWYRQSLGQGLEFLIYFQGNSAPDKSGLPSDRFSAERTGGSVSTLTIQRTQQEDSAVYLCASSIASYEQYFGPGTRLTVT.